This entry lists 3 T cell receptor beta chains sequenced from one sample in a study of beta chain features in type 1 diabetes. Study-level points and caveats: For Type 1 diabetes patients, all four CD4+ subsets carried TCRB CDR3s that were moderately but significantly shorter.

For these TCRs, the target antigens are not known. What was sequenced were expressed TCRB transcripts, since all of the isolated RNA had been reverse transcribed. Clones were sequenced by immunoSEQ multiplex PCR, and TCRdb holds only the in-frame ones, with some missing. Of 600,000 or so clones listed, roughly 12% are singletons. Sequenced: naive CD4+ T cells from blood. The receptors stem from a man aged 30 to 39 with type 1 diabetes.

This clone showed up just a few times. Other DNA sequences of this sample code for an identical CDR3. The J gene is TRBJ2-3, the V gene TRBV9; no clear D. The V gene lost 2 bases and the J gene lost 3 bases, with 7 bases spanning the gap. CDR1 and CDR2 (germline): SGDLS, YYNGEE. This CDR3 has 13 amino acids. The CDR3 reads CASSVVGTDTQYF. Written as DNA, the CDR3 is TGTGCCAGCAGCGTCGTGGGTACAGATACGCAGTATTTT. Based on the CDR3 plus reference TRBV9 and TRBJ2-3, the full variable domain is DSGVTQTPKHLITATGQRVTLRCSPRSGDLSVYWYQQSLDQGLQFLIQYYNGEERAKGNILERFSAQQFPDLHSELNLSSLELGDSALYFCASSVVGTDTQYFGPGTRLTVL.

The V and J genes are TRBV2 and TRBJ1-5; D uncertain. CDR1 and CDR2 from the germline V gene are SNHLY and FYNNEI. Trimming took off 1 base at V and 1 base at J, with 11 bases between the two ends. The CDR3 has 16 residues. The DNA of the CDR3 is TGTGCCAGCAGTGAAGGTTCGATACGGAGCAATCAGCCCCAGCATTTT. This translates into CASSEGSIRSNQPQHF.

The table lists this clone with a few counts. This sequence joins TRBV7-8 and TRBJ1-5; weak D call: TRBD1 (5 bases). The CDR3 loop spans 14 amino acids. Germline-derived CDR1 and CDR2 are SGHVS and FQNEAQ. Trimming took 1 base from V and 6 from J, leaving 10 bases between them. The CDR3 DNA sequence: TGTGCCAGCAGCTTAGAGGGGCGGGTTCAGCCCCAGCATTTT. Its translation: CASSLEGRVQPQHF.